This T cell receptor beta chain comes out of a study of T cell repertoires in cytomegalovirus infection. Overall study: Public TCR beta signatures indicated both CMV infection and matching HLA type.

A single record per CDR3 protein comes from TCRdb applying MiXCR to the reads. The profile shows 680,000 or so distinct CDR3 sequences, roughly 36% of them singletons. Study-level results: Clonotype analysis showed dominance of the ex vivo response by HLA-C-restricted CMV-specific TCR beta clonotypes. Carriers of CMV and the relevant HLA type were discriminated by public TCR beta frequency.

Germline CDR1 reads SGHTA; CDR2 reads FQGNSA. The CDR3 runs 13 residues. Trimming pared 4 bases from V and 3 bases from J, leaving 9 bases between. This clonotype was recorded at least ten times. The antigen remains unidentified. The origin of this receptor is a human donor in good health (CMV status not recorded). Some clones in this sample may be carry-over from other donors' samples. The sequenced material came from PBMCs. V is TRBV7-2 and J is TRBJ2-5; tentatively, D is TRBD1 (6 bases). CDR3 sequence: CASSSRTEETQYF. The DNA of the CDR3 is TGTGCCAGCAGCTCACGGACAGAAGAGACCCAGTACTTC.